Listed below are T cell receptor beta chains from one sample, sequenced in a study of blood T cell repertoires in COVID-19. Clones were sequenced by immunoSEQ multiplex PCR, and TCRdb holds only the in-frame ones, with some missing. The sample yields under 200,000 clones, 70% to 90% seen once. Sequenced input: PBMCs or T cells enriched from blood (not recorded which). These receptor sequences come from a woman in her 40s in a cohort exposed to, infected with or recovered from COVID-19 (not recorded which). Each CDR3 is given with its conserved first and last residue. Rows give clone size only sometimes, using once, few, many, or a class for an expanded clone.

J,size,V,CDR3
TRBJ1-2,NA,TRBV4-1,CASSQTTVTLNYGYTF
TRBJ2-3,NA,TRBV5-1,CASRSGDTQYF
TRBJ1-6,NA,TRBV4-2,CASSLSGQEGGYNSPLHF
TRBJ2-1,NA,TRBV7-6,CASSPGPGGYDSSYNEQFF
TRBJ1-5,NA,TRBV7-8,CASSTQGRSSNQPQHF
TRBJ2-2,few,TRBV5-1,CASSLREGNTGELFF
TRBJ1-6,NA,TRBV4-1,CASSQEDGQRSNSPLHF
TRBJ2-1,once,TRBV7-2,CASSLVWAGENEQFF
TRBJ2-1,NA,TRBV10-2,CASRQASEQFF
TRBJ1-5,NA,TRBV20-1,CSASQQGEVFQPQHF
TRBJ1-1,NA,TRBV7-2,CASSDSVGNTEAFF
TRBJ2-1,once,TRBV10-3,CAISELLADYNEQFF
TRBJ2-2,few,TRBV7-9,CASSLHTGELFF